These 12 T cell receptor beta chains originate from one sample sequenced in a study of T cells in Graves' hyperthyroidism and ophthalmopathy (dated by TCRdb to about 2019). The method behind the library was multiplex PCR. The listed sequencing device is Illumina HiSeq 2000. The TCR beta CDR3 regions were amplified from the RNA transcripts. For the first round of RT-PCR on the TCR CDR3, the HTBI primer set was used together with the Qiagen OneStep RT-PCR kit. TCRdb reran the public reads through fastp at Q25 and MiXCR, keeping productive beta chains. CDR3 protein sequences are deduplicated, and each keeps its most common genes and DNA. Across this sample there are hundreds of thousands of distinct CDR3 sequences, with 46% seen only once. Of the sample, 8.2% is held by the ten largest clones. The sequenced material came from peripheral blood or thyroid tissue (not recorded which). These receptors were collected from a woman aged 18-30 years with Graves' hyperthyroidism. Donor details come from another sample of the same person, matched by shared clones.

The genes are TRBV25-1 and TRBJ1-5; TRBD1 matches at 7 bases. Losses at the gene ends were 6 bases for V and 5 bases for J; bases not matched to a gene: 13. The CDR3 spans 16 residues. Germline lookup yields CDR1 MGHDK and CDR2 SYGVNS. The CDR3 nucleotides read TGTGCCAGCAGCCAAGTCGATTCGACAGGGCATCAGCCCCAGCATTTT. It translates to CASSQVDSTGHQPQHF.

This clonotype has only a few counts. One end of the junction does not line up with germline, which may come from a read error. The chain carries TRBV7-9 and TRBJ2-7; D gene uncertain. Germline V gene lookup returns CDR1 SEHNR and CDR2 FQNEAQ (reference sequence). The CDR3 is 13 residues long. The CDR3 is CASSLGSMDEQYF. CDR3 in DNA: TGTGCCAGCAGTTTAGGGTCGATGGACGAGCAGTACTTC.

This clonotype was seen repeatedly, ten times or more. The chain joins TRBV24-1 to TRBJ2-7; 7 bases fit TRBD1. This CDR3 region has 15 residues. Trimming took 8 bases from V and 3 from J; bases not matched to a gene: 12. Germline-derived CDR1 and CDR2 are KGHDR and SFDVKD. The CDR3 coding sequence is TGTGCCACCAAACCCCCAGGACAGGATGACTACGAGCAGTACTTC. Protein product: CATKPPGQDDYEQYF.

The chain uses TRBV10-3 and TRBJ2-6, with unresolved D. V lost 10 bases and J 0 bases, leaving 13 bases between the germline ends. Per germline, CDR1 ENHRY and CDR2 SYGVKD. CDR3 length: 15 amino acids. The CDR3 here is CASSSLGSGANVLTF. In DNA form, the CDR3 reads TGTGCCAGCAGCTCCCTCGGCTCTGGGGCCAACGTCCTGACTTTC.

In its sample, this clonotype was seen many times. This sequence joins TRBV29-1 and TRBJ2-7, with D possibly TRBD1 on 6 matching bases. The V end lost 3 bases, the J end lost 4 bases, and 13 bases lay between the germline ends. Germline V gives CDR1 SQVTM, CDR2 ANQGSEA. There are 13 residues in the CDR3. DNA for the CDR3: TGCAGCGTTGAGACTCAGGGGAGATACGAGCAGTACTTC. Its translation: CSVETQGRYEQYF.

The CDR3 spells CASSYVIFLEYGYTF. The CDR3, as DNA: TGTGCCAGCAGTTACGTGATATTCCTTGAGTATGGCTACACCTTC. The chain links TRBV6-5 to TRBJ1-2, with D hard to call. Per the germline V gene, CDR1 is MNHEY and CDR2 is SVGAGI. The ends were cut back, 2 bases at V and 5 bases at J, with 15 bases in the middle. There are 15 residues in the CDR3.

This clonotype came up many times. J is TRBJ1-2 and V is TRBV2, with no clear D. This CDR3 has 11 amino acids. Per the germline V gene, CDR1 is SNHLY and CDR2 is FYNNEI. Trimming left V 10 bases short and J 8 bases short, with 14 bases between. The CDR3 is CATRRSTGYTF. DNA of the CDR3: TGTGCCACGCGCAGGAGTACGGGCTACACCTTC. The full variable domain, completed using reference TRBV2 and TRBJ1-2, is EPEVTQTPSHQVTQMGQEVILRCVPISNHLYFYWYRQILGQKVEFLVSFYNNEISEKSEIFDDQFSVERPDGSNFTLKIRSTKLEDSAMYFCATRRSTGYTFGSGTRLTVV.

This chain links TRBV15 with TRBJ2-5, with 8 bases fitting TRBD1. V shed 1 base and J 2 bases; nucleotides not matched to a gene: 3. CDR1 is LNHNV and CDR2 is YYDKDF in the germline V gene (reference sequence). This CDR3 contains 15 residues. The CDR3 DNA reads as TGTGCCACCAGCAGAGCAGGGGGCAGGCAAGAGACCCAGTACTTC. Translated: CATSRAGGRQETQYF.

At least ten counts were recorded for this clonotype. This rearrangement joins TRBV7-8 to TRBJ2-5; no clear D gene. Trimming stripped 5 bases from V and 0 bases from J, with 4 bases between. Germline V gene data show CDR1 as SGHVS and CDR2 as FQNEAQ. CDR3 length: 12 residues. CDR3 residues: CASSQYQETQYF. CDR3 sequence (DNA): TGTGCCAGCAGCCAGTACCAAGAGACCCAGTACTTC.

CDR3 sequence (DNA): TGTGCCATCAGGGAGAATTCACCCCTCCACTTT. Its translation is CAIRENSPLHF. The rearrangement links TRBV10-3 to TRBJ1-6; D unclear. The CDR3 covers 11 residues. V shed 6 bases and J shed 7 bases, with 4 bases lying between them. CDR1 is ENHRY, CDR2 SYGVKD, per germline.

The chain couples TRBV7-9 to TRBJ2-7; 8 nucleotides agree with TRBD2. The CDR3 has 16 amino acids. With 4 bases clipped from V and 3 bases from J, the junction kept 11 bases outside the gene matches. CDR1 SEHNR and CDR2 FQNEAQ come from the germline V gene (reference sequence). The CDR3 is CASSSQIQREIYEQYF. In DNA form, the CDR3 reads TGTGCCAGCAGCTCGCAAATCCAGCGGGAGATCTACGAGCAGTACTTC.

The rearrangement links TRBV25-1 to TRBJ1-2; possibly TRBD1 for D (6 bases). The CDR3 totals 13 residues. Germline-derived CDR1 and CDR2 are MGHDK and SYGVNS. The V gene lost 5 bases and the J gene lost 8 bases, with 15 bases spanning the gap. CDR3 nucleotide sequence: TGTGCCAGCAGTACCTCAGGGGTTCGGGGCTACACCTTC. This gives the protein CASSTSGVRGYTF.